This T cell receptor (beta chain) is drawn from a study of blood T cells in healthy people across ages. The CDR3 sequence is 13 residues long. Trimming took off 4 bases at V and 4 bases at J, with 10 bases between the two ends. The use of a sample-barcoded 5' primer and a J-beta primer mix characterized a second PCR of about 7 to 12 cycles. TCRdb re-called the 5' RACE reads with MiXCR, one entry per CDR3 protein. The table has almost 1 million distinct CDR3 sequences, roughly half seen once. This clonotype was seen only a few times. This TCR came from a woman between 55 and 75 years old in good health. Material for sequencing was blood. The V call is TRBV12-3 or TRBV12-4, the J call TRBJ1-2, with D unresolved. The CDR3 region is CASSSDGPYGYTF. Here the CDR3 DNA reads TGTGCCAGCAGTTCGGACGGTCCCTATGGCTACACCTTC.